Sequencing of this T cell receptor beta chain was carried out in a study of blood T cell repertoires in COVID-19 (dated by TCRdb to 2020 to 2022). For context, the study as a whole: The collaborator samples originated in the United States, Italy and Spain and spanned the acute and convalescent phases of COVID-19. The material from the prospective study consisted of cDNA or gDNA derived from T cells, B-cell-depleted T cells, or PBMCs. Subjects who had been exposed to COVID-19, were actively infected with it, or had recovered from it provided the deeply sampled blood TCRbeta repertoires that made up the dataset. A freely available public database, intended as a resource for researchers studying the immune response to SARS-CoV-2, is where the repertoires were released. Samples were obtained from the ongoing ImmuneRACE study (first 160 participants) and from about 1,300 subjects provided by 6 global collaborators. Sample metadata almost always included a de-identified subject ID, COVID-19 status, age in years and sex. Where available, HLA class I and class II types were taken from metadata supplied by the sample provider and were not determined by assay-based typing. What the work shows at the level of the full study, not this receptor alone: The quantity of clinical and demographic metadata differed by source and by participant and was supplied without curation.

The CDR3 goes from the cysteine to the phenylalanine over 16 residues. Just the 48-base CDR3 DNA is kept, in frame starting at base 1. The germline V gene (reference sequence) provides CDR1 SGHKS and CDR2 YYEKEE. V is pruned by 0 bases and J by 8 bases, leaving 12 bases of the junction without a gene match. This clone was counted a few times. No cognate antigen has been identified for it. Base-call qualities are not available, and no considerably larger clone is one nucleotide away. Enrolling through a virtual design, the prospective study's participants ranged in age from roughly 18 to 90 years and lived across roughly 23 United States geographic areas. Cohort assignment in the prospective study relied on participant-reported clinical history from a screening survey and a study questionnaire. In the prospective study, mobile phlebotomists collected whole blood, serum and a nasopharyngeal or oropharyngeal swab from each participant. Prospective study participants could optionally give additional blood draws and questionnaires over an approximately two-month period. Before DNA extraction, prospective study blood samples were shipped either frozen or at room temperature.

TCRbeta CDR3 regions were amplified from genomic DNA by means of the immunoSEQ Assay, a bias-controlled multiplex PCR. As for the authors' bioinformatics: The number of nucleated cells in each sample was estimated from the amplification of reference gene primers within the assay. To quantify the absolute abundance of each unique TCRbeta CDR3 rearrangement, sequence reads were collapsed and filtered. For each sample, productive Simpson clonality was calculated as the square root of Simpson's diversity index over productive rearrangements. Held by TCRdb, this immuneACCESS table contains in-frame sequences only and omits some clones. Under half of the omission traces to an unresolved V gene where checked; the cause of the rest is unknown. V and J calls and clone size are copied from that table; D and trimming were computed from the DNA. The sample contains hundreds of thousands of clones, approximately 80% of them found a single time. The ten largest clonotypes hold approximately 4.6% of the sample.

The material sequenced was PBMCs or T cells enriched from blood (not recorded which). The sequence is built from TRBV5-5 and TRBJ1-1, with 8 bases matching TRBD1. This sequence originates from a man between 25 and 39 years old with acute COVID-19. The nucleotides read TGTGCCAGCAGCTTGGAGTTGACAGGGGTGATAGGGGAAGCTTTCTTT. Translated, it gives CASSLELTGVIGEAFF.